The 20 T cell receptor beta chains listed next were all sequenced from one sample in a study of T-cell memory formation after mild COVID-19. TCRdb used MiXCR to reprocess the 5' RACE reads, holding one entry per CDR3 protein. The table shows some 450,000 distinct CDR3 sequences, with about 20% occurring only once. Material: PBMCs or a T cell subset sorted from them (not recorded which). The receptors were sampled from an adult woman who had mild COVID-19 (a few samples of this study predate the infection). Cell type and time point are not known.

The CDR3 is CASSPGSRMNTEAFF. The CDR3 nucleotides read TGTGCCAGCTCACCCGGCAGCAGGATGAACACTGAAGCTTTCTTT. The gene calls are TRBV18 and TRBJ1-1; D is ambiguous. Germline V gene lookup returns CDR1 KGHSH and CDR2 LQKENI. The CDR3 length is 15 residues. Trimming removed 3 bases from V and 0 bases from J, with 11 bases in between.

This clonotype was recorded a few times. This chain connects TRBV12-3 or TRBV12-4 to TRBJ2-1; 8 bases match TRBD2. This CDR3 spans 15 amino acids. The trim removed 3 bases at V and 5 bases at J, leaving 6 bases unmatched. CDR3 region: CASSFEAGANNEQFF. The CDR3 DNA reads TGTGCCAGCAGTTTTGAAGCGGGAGCCAACAATGAGCAGTTCTTC.

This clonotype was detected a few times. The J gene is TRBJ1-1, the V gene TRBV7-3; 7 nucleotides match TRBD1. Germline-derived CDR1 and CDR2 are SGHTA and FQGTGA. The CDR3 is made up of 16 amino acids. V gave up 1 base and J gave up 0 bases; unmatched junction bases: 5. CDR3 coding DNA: TGTGCCAGCAGCTTAAGCCCGGGACAGCTGAACACTGAAGCTTTCTTT. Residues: CASSLSPGQLNTEAFF.

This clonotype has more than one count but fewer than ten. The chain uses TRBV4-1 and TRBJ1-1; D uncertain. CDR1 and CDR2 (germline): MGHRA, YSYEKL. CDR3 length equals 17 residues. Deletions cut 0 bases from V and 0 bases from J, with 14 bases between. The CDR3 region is CASSQDPGGLMNTEAFF. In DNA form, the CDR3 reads TGCGCCAGCAGCCAAGATCCTGGCGGACTTATGAACACTGAAGCTTTCTTT.

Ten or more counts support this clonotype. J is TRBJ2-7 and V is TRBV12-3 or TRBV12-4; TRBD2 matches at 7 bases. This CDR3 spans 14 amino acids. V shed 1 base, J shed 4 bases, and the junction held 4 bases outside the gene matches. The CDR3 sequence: CASSLGLAAYEQYF. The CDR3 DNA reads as TGTGCCAGCAGTTTAGGGCTAGCGGCTTACGAGCAGTACTTC.

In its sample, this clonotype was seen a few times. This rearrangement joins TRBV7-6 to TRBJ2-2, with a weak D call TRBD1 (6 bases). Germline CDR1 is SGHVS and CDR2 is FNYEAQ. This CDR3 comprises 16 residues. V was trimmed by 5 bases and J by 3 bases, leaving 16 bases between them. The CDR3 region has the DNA TGTGCCAGCAGCCCCCACAGGGTCAGGGACACCGGGGAGCTGTTTTTT. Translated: CASSPHRVRDTGELFF.

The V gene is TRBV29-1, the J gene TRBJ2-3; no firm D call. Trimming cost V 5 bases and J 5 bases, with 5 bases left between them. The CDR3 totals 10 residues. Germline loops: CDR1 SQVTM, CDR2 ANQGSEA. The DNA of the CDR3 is TGCAGCGTTCCGGGAGATACGCAGTATTTT. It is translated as CSVPGDTQYF.

CDR3 in amino acids: CASSLAGTEDTQYF. As DNA, the CDR3 is TGTGCCAGCAGTCTAGCGGGAACGGAAGATACGCAGTATTTT. The chain couples TRBV2 to TRBJ2-3; 9 bases match TRBD2. This CDR3 spans 14 amino acids. Per germline, CDR1 SNHLY and CDR2 FYNNEI. Losses at the gene ends were 5 bases for V and 5 bases for J; bases not matched to a gene: 5.

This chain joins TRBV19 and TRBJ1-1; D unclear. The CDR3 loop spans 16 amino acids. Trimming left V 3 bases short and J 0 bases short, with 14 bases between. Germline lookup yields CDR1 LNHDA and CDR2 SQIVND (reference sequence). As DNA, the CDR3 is TGTGCCAGTAGTATTCGGCACGAGGGCCTGAACACTGAAGCTTTCTTT. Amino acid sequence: CASSIRHEGLNTEAFF.

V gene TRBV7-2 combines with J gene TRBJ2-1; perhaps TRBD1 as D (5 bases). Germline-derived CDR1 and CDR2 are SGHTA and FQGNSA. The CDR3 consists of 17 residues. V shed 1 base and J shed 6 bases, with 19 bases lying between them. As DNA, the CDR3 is TGTGCCAGCAGCTTAGTGCAGGGCCGAGGCAGTGGCAATGAGCAGTTCTTC. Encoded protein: CASSLVQGRGSGNEQFF.

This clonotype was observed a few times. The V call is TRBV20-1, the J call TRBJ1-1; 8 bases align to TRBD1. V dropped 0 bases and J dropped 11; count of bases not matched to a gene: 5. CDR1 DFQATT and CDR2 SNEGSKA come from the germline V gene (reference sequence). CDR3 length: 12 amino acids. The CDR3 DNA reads TGCAGTGCTAGAGATGAGGACAGGGTGGCTTTCTTT. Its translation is CSARDEDRVAFF.

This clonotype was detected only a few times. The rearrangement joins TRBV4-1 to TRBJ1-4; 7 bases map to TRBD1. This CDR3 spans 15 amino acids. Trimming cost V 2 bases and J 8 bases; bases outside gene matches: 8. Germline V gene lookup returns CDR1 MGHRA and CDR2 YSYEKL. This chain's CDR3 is CASSQTRQGLEKLFF. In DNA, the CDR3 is TGCGCCAGCAGCCAAACTCGACAGGGATTAGAAAAACTGTTTTTT.

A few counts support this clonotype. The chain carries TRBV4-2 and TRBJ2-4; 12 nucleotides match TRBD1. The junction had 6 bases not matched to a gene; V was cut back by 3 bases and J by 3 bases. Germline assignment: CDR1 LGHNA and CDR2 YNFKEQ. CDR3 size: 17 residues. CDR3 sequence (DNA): TGTGCCAGCAGCCAGGGACAGGGGGCGATGGGCAAAAACATTCAGTACTTC. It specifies CASSQGQGAMGKNIQYF.

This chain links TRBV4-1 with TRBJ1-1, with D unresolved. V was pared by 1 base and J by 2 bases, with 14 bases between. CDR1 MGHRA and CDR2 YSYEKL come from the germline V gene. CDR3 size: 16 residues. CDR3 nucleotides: TGCGCCAGCAGCCAAGCATATGCTACCGCTAACACTGAAGCTTTCTTT. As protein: CASSQAYATANTEAFF.

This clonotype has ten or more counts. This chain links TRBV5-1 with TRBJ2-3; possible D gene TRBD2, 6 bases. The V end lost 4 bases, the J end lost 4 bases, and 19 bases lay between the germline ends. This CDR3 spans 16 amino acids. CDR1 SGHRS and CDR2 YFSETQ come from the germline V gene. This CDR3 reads CASSPESRESPDTQYF. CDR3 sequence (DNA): TGCGCCAGCAGCCCCGAAAGCCGGGAGTCACCAGATACGCAGTATTTT.

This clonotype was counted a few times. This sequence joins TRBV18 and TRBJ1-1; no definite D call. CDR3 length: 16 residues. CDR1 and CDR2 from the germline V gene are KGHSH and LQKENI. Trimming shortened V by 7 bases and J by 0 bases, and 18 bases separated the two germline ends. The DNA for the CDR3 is TGTGCCAGCTACGTCGGACGCCCGGGGATGAACACTGAAGCTTTCTTT. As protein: CASYVGRPGMNTEAFF.

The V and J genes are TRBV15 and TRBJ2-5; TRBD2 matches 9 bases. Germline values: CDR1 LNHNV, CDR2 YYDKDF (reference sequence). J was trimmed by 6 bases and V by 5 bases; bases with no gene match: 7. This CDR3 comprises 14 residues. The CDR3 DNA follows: TGTGCCACCAGCGGCGGGGGGGATCAGCAGACCCAGTACTTC. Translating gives CATSGGGDQQTQYF. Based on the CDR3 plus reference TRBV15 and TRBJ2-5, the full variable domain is DAMVIQNPRYQVTQFGKPVTLSCSQTLNHNVMYWYQQKSSQAPKLLFHYYDKDFNNEADTPDNFQSRRPNTSFCFLDIRSPGLGDTAMYLCATSGGGDQQTQYFGPGTRLLVL.

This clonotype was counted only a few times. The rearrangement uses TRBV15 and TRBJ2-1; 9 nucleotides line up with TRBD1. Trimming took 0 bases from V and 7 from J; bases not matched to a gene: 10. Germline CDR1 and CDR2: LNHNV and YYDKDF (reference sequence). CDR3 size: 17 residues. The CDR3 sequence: CATSRDPILQGANEQFF. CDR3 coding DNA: TGTGCCACCAGCAGAGATCCCATCCTACAGGGGGCGAATGAGCAGTTCTTC.

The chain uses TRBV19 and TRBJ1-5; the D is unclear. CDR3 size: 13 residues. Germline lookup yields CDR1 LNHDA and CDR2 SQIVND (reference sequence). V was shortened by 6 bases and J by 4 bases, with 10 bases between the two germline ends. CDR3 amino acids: CASSHPPNQPQHF. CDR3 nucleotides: TGTGCCAGTAGCCACCCCCCTAATCAGCCCCAGCATTTT.

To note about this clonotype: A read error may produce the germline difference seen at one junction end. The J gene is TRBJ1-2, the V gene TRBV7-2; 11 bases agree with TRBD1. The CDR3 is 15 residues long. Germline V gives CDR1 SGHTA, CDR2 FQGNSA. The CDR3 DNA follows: TGTGCCAGCAGCCCTAGGACAGGGGGCGACTATGTCTACACCTTC. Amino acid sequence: CASSPRTGGDYVYTF.